This TCR beta chain was captured in a study of metastatic and nonmetastatic thyroid tumors. General observations from the study: Across blood and tumor, TCR beta diversity in malignant thyroid tumors was reportedly significantly higher than in benign nodules.

Points on this clone: Its target is unknown.

Trimming left V 2 bases short and J 2 bases short, with 24 bases between. Per germline, CDR1 MNHEY and CDR2 SVGEGT. The CDR3 has 19 residues. No treatment had been given to any patient before thyroid surgery. TCRdb recomputed clones from the PCR reads via MiXCR. This sample has some 29,000 clones, with 16% found just once. The sample taken for sequencing was blood. The chain is built from TRBV6-2 or TRBV6-3 and TRBJ2-5; D is possibly TRBD2 (5 bases). This TCR derives from a female donor with papillary thyroid cancer or a benign thyroid nodule (not recorded which). Some clones in this sample may be carry-over from other donors' samples. The CDR3 coding sequence is TGTGCCAGCAGTTACCCCAGAGGGCAAGTAGCAGGAGGTCAAGAGACCCAGTACTTC. Amino acid sequence: CASSYPRGQVAGGQETQYF.